This T cell receptor (beta chain) was sequenced in a study of cytomegalovirus exposure and HLA in healthy donors. Findings of the study overall: In vitro data verified a few CMV-associated chains as specific for CMV antigens.

For this clone: Antigen unknown.

The CDR3 has 15 residues. Trimming cost V 5 bases and J 3 bases; bases outside gene matches: 3. Germline V CDR1 and CDR2: LNHDA, SQIVND (reference sequence). The PCR had 60 Vbeta and 13 Jbeta primers. Clones were read by immunoSEQ multiplex PCR, and TCRdb kept only the in-frame ones, dropping some. This sample has about 140,000 clones, with roughly 77% found just once. The gene calls are TRBV19 and TRBJ1-3; 11 nucleotides line up with TRBD1. The sequence was obtained from a man aged 18 to 30 in good health and CMV-seropositive. The sequencing input was PBMCs. CDR3 sequence (DNA): TGTGCCAGTAGTGTGGACAGGGGGCTTGGAAACACCATATATTTT. Amino acids: CASSVDRGLGNTIYF.